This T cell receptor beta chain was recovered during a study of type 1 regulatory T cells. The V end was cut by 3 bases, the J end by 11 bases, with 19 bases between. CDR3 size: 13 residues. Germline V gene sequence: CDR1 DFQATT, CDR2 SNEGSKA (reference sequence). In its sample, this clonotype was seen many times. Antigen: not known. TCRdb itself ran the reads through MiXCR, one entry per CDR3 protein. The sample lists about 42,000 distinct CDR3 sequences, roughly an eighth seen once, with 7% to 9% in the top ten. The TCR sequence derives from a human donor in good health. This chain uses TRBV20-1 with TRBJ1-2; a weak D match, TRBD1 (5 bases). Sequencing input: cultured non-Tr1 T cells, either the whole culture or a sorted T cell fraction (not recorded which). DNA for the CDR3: TGCAGTGCTAGGGCCATCGGGGGAGGACCTTACACCTTC. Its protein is CSARAIGGGPYTF.